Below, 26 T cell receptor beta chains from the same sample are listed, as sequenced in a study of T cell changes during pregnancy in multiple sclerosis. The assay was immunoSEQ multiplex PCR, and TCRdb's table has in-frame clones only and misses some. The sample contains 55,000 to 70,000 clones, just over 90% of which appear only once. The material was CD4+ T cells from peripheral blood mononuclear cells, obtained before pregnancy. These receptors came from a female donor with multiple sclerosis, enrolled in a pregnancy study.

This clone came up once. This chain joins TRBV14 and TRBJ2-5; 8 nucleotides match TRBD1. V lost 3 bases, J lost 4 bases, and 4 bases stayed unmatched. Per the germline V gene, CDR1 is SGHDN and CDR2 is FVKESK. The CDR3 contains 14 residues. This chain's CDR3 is CASSQDRALETQYF. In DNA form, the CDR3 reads TGTGCCAGCAGCCAGGACAGGGCTTTAGAGACCCAGTACTTC.

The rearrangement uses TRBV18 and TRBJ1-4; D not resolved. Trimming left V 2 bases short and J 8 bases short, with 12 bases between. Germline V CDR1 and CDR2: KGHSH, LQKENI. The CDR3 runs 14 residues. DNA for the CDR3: TGTGCCAGCTCACCAGACCAGGTTGGGGAAAAACTGTTTTTT. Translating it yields CASSPDQVGEKLFF. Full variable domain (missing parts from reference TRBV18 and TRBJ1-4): NAGVMQNPRHLVRRRGQEARLRCSPMKGHSHVYWYRQLPEEGLKFMVYLQKENIIDESGMPKERFSAEFPKEGPSILRIQQVVRGDSAAYFCASSPDQVGEKLFFGSGTQLSVL.

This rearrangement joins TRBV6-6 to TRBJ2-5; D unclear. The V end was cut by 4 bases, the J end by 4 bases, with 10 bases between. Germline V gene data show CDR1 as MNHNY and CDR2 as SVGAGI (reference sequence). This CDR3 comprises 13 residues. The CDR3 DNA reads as TGTGCCAGCAGTTCCCAGAGAGGAGAGACCCAGTACTTC. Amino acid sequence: CASSSQRGETQYF.

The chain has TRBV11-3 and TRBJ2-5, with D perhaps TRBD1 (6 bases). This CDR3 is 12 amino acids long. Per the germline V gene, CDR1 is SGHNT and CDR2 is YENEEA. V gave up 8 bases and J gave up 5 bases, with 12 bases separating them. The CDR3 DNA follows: TGTGCCAGCGCCAGGGGTTCTGAGACCCAGTACTTC. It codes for CASARGSETQYF.

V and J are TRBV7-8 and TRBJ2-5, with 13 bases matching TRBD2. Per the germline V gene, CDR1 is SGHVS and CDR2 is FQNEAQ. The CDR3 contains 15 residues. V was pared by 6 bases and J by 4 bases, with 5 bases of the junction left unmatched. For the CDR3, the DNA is TGTGCCAGCAGTTTTTGGACTAGCGGGGGAGAGACCCAGTACTTC. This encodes CASSFWTSGGETQYF.

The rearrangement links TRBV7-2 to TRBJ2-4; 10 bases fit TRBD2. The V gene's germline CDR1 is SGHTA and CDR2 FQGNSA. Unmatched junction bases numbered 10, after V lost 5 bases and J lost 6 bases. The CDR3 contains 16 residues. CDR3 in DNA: TGTGCCAGCAGCCCCCCCGGGACTAGCGTCGGAAACATTCAGTACTTC. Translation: CASSPPGTSVGNIQYF.

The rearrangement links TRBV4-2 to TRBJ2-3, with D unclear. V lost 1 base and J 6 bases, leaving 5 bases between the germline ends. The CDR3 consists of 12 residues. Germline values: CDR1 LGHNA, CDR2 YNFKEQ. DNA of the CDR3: TGTGCCAGCAGCCAAGTGGAGGATACGCAGTATTTT. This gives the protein CASSQVEDTQYF.

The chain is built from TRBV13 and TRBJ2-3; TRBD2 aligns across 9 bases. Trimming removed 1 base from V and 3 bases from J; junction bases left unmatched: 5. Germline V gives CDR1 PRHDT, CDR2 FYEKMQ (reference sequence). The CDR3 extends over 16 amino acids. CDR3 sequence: CASSLDVAGVTDTQYF. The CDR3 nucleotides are TGTGCCAGCAGCTTAGATGTAGCGGGAGTGACAGATACGCAGTATTTT. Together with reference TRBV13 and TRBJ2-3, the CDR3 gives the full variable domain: AAGVIQSPRHLIKEKRETATLKCYPIPRHDTVYWYQQGPGQDPQFLISFYEKMQSDKGSIPDRFSAQQFSDYHSELNMSSLELGDSALYFCASSLDVAGVTDTQYFGPGTRLTVL.

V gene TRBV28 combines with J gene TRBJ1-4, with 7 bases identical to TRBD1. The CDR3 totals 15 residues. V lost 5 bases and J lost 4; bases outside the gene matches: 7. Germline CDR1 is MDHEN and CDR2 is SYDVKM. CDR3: CASSPGTAINEKLFF. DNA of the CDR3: TGTGCCAGCAGTCCCGGGACAGCGATTAATGAAAAACTGTTTTTT.

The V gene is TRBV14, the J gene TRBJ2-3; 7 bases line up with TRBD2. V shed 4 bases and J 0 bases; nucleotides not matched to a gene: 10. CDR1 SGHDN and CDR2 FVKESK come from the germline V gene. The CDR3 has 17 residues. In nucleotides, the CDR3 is TGTGCCAGCAGCCCCTTCGGCGGGAGAGCTAGCACAGATACGCAGTATTTT. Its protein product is CASSPFGGRASTDTQYF.

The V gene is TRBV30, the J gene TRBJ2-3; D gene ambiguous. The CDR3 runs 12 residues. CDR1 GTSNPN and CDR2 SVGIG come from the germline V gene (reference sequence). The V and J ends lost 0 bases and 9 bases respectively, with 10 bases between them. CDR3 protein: CAWSVLASTQYF. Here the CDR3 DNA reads TGTGCCTGGAGTGTACTCGCGTCAACGCAGTATTTT.

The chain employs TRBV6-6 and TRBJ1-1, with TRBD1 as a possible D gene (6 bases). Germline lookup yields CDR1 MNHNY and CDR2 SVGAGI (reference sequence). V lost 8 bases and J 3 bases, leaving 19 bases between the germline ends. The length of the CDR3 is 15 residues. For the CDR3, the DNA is TGTGCCAGCGGGGGGGCCGGCCGTGGGGACACTGAAGCTTTCTTT. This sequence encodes CASGGAGRGDTEAFF.

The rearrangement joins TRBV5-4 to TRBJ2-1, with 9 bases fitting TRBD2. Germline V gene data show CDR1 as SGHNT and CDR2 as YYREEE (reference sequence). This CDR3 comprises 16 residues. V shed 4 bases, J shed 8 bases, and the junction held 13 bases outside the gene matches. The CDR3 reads CASSRDGAGGPDEQFF. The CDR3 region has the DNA TGTGCCAGCAGCCGGGACGGCGCGGGAGGGCCGGATGAGCAGTTCTTC.

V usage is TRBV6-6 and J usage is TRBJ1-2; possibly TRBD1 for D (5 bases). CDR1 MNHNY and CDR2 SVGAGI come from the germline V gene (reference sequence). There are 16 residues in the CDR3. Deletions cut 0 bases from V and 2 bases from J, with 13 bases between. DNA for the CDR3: TGTGCCAGCAGTTACTCGTTGCAGGGTAGGAACTATGGCTACACCTTC. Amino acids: CASSYSLQGRNYGYTF.

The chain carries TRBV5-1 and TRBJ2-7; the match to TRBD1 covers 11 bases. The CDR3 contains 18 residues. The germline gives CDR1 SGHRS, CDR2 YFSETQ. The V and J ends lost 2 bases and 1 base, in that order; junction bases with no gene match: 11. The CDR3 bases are TGCGCCAGCAGCTTCGTCCCGGGACAGGGGGTTCTATCCTACGAGCAGTACTTC. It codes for CASSFVPGQGVLSYEQYF.

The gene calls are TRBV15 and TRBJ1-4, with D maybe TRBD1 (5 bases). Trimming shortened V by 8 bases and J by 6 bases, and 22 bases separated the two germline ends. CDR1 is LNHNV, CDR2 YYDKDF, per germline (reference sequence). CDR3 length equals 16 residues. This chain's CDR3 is CATRPGRAAPDEKLFF. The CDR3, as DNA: TGTGCCACCCGGCCAGGCAGGGCAGCTCCAGATGAAAAACTGTTTTTT.

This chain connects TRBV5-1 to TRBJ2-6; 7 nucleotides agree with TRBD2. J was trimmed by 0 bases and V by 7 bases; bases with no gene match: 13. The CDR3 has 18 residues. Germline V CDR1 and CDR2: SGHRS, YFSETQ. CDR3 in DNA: TGCGCCAGCCGCTCCAATGCGGGGGTTATCTCTGGGGCCAACGTCCTGACTTTC. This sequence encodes CASRSNAGVISGANVLTF.

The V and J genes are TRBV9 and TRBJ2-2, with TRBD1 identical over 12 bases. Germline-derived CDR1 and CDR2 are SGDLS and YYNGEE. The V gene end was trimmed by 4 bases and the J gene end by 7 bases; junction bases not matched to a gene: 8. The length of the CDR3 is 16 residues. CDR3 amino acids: CASSSGTGGAGGELFF. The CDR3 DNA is TGTGCCAGCAGCTCCGGGACAGGGGGCGCGGGCGGGGAGCTGTTTTTT. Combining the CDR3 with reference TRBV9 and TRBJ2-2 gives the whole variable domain DSGVTQTPKHLITATGQRVTLRCSPRSGDLSVYWYQQSLDQGLQFLIQYYNGEERAKGNILERFSAQQFPDLHSELNLSSLELGDSALYFCASSSGTGGAGGELFFGEGSRLTVL.

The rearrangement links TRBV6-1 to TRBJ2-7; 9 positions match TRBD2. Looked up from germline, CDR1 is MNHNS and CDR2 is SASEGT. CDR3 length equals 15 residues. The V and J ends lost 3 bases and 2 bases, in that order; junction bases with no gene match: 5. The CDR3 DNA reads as TGTGCCAGCAGTGAGACTCTAGCGGGACCCTACGAGCAGTACTTC. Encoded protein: CASSETLAGPYEQYF.

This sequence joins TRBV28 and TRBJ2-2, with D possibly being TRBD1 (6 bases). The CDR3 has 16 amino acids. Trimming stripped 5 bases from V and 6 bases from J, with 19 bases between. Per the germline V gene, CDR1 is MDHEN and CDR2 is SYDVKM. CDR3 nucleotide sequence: TGTGCCAGCAGTCCAACACAGGGAATTGAGGCCGGGGAGCTGTTTTTT. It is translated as CASSPTQGIEAGELFF.

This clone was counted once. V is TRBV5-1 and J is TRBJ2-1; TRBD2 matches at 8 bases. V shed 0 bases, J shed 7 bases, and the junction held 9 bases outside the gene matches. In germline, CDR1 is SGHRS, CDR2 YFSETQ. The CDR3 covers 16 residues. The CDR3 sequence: CASSLGSTSAENEQFF. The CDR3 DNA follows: TGCGCCAGCAGCTTGGGATCGACTAGCGCTGAGAATGAGCAGTTCTTC.

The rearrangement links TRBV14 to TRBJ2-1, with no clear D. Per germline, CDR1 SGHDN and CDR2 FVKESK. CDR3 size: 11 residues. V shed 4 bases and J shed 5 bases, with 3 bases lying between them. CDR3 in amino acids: CASSLNNEQFF. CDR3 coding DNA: TGTGCCAGCAGCCTAAACAATGAGCAGTTCTTC.

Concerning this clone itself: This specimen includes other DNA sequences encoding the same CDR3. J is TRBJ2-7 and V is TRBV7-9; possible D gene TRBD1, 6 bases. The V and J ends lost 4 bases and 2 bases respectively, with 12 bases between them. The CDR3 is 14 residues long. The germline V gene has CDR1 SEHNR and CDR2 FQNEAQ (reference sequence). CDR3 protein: CASSSTGIPYEQYF. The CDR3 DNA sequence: TGTGCCAGCAGCTCCACAGGGATCCCCTACGAGCAGTACTTC.

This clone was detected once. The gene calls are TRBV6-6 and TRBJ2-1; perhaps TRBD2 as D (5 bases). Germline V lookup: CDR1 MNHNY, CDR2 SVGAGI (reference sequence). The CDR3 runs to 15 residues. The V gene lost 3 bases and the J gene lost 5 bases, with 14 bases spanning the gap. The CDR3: CASSYWGGGHNEQFF. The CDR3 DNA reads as TGTGCCAGCAGTTATTGGGGTGGCGGGCACAATGAGCAGTTCTTC.

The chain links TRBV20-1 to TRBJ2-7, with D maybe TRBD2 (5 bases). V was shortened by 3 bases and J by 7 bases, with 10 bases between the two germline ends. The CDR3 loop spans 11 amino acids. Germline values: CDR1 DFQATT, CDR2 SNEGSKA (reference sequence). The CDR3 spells CSARILEEQYF. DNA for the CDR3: TGCAGTGCTAGGATACTAGAGGAGCAGTACTTC.

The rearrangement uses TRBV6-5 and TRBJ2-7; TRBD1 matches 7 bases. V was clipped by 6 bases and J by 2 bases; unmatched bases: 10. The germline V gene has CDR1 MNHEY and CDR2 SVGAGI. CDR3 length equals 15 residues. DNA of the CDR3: TGTGCCAGCAGCAGTAACCGGGACAGACCCTACGAGCAGTACTTC. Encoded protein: CASSSNRDRPYEQYF.